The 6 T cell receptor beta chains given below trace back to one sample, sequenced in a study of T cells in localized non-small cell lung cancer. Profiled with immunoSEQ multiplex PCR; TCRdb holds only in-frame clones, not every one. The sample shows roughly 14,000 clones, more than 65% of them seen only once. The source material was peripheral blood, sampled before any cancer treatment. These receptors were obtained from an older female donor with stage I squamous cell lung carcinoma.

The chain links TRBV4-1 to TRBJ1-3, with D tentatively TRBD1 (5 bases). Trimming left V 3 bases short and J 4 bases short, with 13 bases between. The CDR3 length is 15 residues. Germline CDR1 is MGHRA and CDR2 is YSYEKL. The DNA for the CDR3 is TGCGCCAGCAGCCAGCCGACAGAGGAAGGAAACACCATATATTTT. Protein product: CASSQPTEEGNTIYF.

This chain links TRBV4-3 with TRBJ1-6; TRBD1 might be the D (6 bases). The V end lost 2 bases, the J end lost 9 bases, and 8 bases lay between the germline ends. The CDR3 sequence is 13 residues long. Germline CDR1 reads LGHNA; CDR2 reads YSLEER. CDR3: CASSQYRASPLHF. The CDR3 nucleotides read TGCGCCAGCAGCCAATACAGGGCTTCACCCCTCCACTTT.

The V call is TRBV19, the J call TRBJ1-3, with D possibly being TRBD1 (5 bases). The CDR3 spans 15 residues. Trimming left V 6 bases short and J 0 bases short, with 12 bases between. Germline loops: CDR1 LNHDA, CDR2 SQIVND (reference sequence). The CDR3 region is CASRSWGVSGNTIYF. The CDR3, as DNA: TGTGCCAGTAGATCGTGGGGGGTCTCTGGAAACACCATATATTTT.

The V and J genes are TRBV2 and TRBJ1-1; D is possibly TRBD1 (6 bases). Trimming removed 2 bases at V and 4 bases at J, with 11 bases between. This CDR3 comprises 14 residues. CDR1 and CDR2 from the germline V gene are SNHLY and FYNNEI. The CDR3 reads CASSEMGAGTEAFF. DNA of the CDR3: TGTGCCAGCAGTGAAATGGGGGCTGGCACTGAAGCTTTCTTT.

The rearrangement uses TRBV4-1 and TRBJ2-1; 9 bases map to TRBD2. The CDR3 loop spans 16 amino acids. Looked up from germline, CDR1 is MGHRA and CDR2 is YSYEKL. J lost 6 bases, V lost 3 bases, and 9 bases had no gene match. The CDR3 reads CASSQVSGGGSNEQFF. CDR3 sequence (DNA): TGCGCCAGCAGCCAGGTTAGCGGGGGTGGGAGCAATGAGCAGTTCTTC.

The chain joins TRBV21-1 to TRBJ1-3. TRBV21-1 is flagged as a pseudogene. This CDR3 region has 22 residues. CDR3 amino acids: CASSKEGSGTGKDARTGNTIYF. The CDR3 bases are TGTGCCAGCAGCAAAGAGGGGAGCGGGACGGGGAAGGACGCAAGGACTGGAAACACCATATATTTT.